These 10 T cell receptor beta chains came from one sample sequenced in a study of Tregs in tolerant kidney transplant recipients. TCRdb's table, derived via immunoSEQ multiplex PCR, lists solely in-frame clones and lacks some. The sample lists about 110,000 clones, roughly 89% occurring once. Sequencing used CD4+ T cells from blood, obtained before the transplant. The source is a human donor who received a combined kidney and bone marrow transplant.

This clone came up once. The DNA for the CDR3 is TGTGCCAGCTCACCAAGGACAGGAAACACAGATACGCAGTATTTT. This sequence encodes CASSPRTGNTDTQYF. This chain joins TRBV18 and TRBJ2-3, with 7 nucleotides matching TRBD1. V shed 2 bases and J 2 bases; nucleotides not matched to a gene: 4. This CDR3 has 15 residues. CDR1 is KGHSH and CDR2 is LQKENI in the germline V gene.

The V and J genes are TRBV6-4 and TRBJ2-2, with D perhaps TRBD2 (5 bases). Germline V lookup: CDR1 MRHNA, CDR2 SNTAGT. CDR3 length: 14 amino acids. Trimming shortened V by 4 bases and J by 0 bases, and 6 bases separated the two germline ends. DNA of the CDR3: TGTGCCAGCAGTGCAGCGGCGAACACCGGGGAGCTGTTTTTT. Translation gives CASSAAANTGELFF.

CDR3 sequence: CASSLGLAAYEQYF. The DNA for the CDR3 is TGTGCCAGCAGCTTAGGACTAGCGGCCTACGAGCAGTACTTC. This chain links TRBV7-2 with TRBJ2-7, with TRBD2 matching over 9 bases. V shed 1 base, J shed 2 bases, and the junction held 0 bases outside the gene matches. CDR3 size: 14 residues. Germline V lookup: CDR1 SGHTA, CDR2 FQGNSA. Drawing the rest from reference TRBV7-2 and TRBJ2-7, the complete variable domain is GAGVSQSPSNKVTEKGKDVELRCDPISGHTALYWYRQSLGQGLEFLIYFQGNSAPDKSGLPSDRFSAERTGGSVSTLTIQRTQQEDSAVYLCASSLGLAAYEQYFGPGTRLTVT.

The rearrangement uses TRBV10-1 and TRBJ2-7; 10 positions agree with TRBD1. This CDR3 spans 14 amino acids. Germline lookup yields CDR1 WNHNN and CDR2 SYGVQD (reference sequence). Trimming cost V 11 bases and J 4 bases; bases outside gene matches: 11. The CDR3 spells CARRDRGLIYEQYF. DNA for the CDR3: TGCGCCCGCCGGGACAGGGGACTTATTTACGAGCAGTACTTC.

This sequence joins TRBV18 and TRBJ2-3; D is possibly TRBD2 (5 bases). The CDR3 covers 15 residues. Germline loops: CDR1 KGHSH, CDR2 LQKENI. Trimming cost V 3 bases and J 3 bases, with 13 bases left between them. The CDR3: CASSPLDGETDTQYF. The CDR3, as DNA: TGTGCCAGCTCACCCCTGGACGGGGAGACAGATACGCAGTATTTT.

This clone was detected only once. The rearrangement links TRBV5-1 to TRBJ1-1; weak D call: TRBD1 (6 bases). The CDR3 spans 17 residues. Germline V lookup: CDR1 SGHRS, CDR2 YFSETQ. V was pared by 4 bases and J by 1 base, with 20 bases between. CDR3: CASSPVGGGSTNTEAFF. The CDR3 nucleotides read TGCGCCAGCAGCCCGGTGGGAGGGGGTAGTACGAACACTGAAGCTTTCTTT.

This chain uses TRBV4-2 with TRBJ2-7; weak D call: TRBD1 (6 bases). Germline V CDR1 and CDR2: LGHNA, YNFKEQ. There are 14 residues in the CDR3. V was shortened by 3 bases and J by 2 bases, with 11 bases between the two germline ends. This chain's CDR3 is CASSQLDRTYEQYF. CDR3 DNA sequence: TGTGCCAGCAGCCAGTTGGACAGAACCTACGAGCAGTACTTC.

This chain connects TRBV5-1 to TRBJ2-2, with 7 nucleotides matching TRBD2. The CDR3 consists of 19 residues. V lost 0 bases, J lost 8 bases, and 19 bases stayed unmatched. CDR1 is SGHRS, CDR2 YFSETQ, per germline. CDR3 nucleotides: TGCGCCAGCAGCTTGGCCCTGGTGGGTCAGGGCGGGAGAGCAGGGGAGCTGTTTTTT. Translating it yields CASSLALVGQGGRAGELFF.

The V and J genes are TRBV9 and TRBJ1-2; 9 bases are a match to TRBD1. The CDR3 sequence is 16 residues long. Germline loops: CDR1 SGDLS, CDR2 YYNGEE. V lost 0 bases, J lost 7 bases, and 10 bases stayed unmatched. As DNA, the CDR3 is TGTGCCAGCAGCGTAGATCGGGGACAGGGACTAGGTGGCTACACCTTC. Its protein is CASSVDRGQGLGGYTF.

V usage is TRBV5-6 and J usage is TRBJ1-3; D ambiguous. Germline CDR1 SGHDT, CDR2 YYEEEE. Between the trimmed V and J ends, which lost 3 bases and 4 bases, there was a span of 8 bases. The CDR3 loop spans 13 amino acids. The CDR3 DNA reads TGTGCCAGCAGCTCGGTTCGAGGAAACACCATATATTTT. Encoded protein: CASSSVRGNTIYF.